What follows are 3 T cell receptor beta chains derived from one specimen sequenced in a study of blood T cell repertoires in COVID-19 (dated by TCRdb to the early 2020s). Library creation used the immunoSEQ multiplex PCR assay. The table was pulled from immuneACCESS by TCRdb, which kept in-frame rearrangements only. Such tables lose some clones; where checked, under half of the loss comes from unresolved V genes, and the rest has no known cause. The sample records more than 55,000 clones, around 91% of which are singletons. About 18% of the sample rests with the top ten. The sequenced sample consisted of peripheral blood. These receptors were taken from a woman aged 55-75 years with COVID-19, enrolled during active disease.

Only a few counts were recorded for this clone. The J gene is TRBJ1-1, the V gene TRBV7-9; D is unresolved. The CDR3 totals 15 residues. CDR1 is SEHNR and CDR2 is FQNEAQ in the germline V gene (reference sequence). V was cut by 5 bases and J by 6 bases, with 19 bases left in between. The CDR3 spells CASSLRGFVAAEAFF. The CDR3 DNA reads TGTGCCAGCAGCCTCCGAGGATTCGTGGCAGCTGAAGCTTTCTTT.

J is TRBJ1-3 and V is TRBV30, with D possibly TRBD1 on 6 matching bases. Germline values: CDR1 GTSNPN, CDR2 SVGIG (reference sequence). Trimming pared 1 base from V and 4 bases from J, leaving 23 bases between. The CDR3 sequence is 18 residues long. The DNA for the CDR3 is TGTGCCTGGAGTGCCACCTCTGGGGGGGCTATATCAGGAAACACCATATATTTT. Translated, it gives CAWSATSGGAISGNTIYF.

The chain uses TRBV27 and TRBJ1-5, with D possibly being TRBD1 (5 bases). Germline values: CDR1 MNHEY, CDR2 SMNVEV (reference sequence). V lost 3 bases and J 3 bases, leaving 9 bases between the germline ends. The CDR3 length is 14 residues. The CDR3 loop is CASSFLDTNQPQHF. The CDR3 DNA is TGTGCCAGCAGTTTTTTGGACACCAATCAGCCCCAGCATTTT.